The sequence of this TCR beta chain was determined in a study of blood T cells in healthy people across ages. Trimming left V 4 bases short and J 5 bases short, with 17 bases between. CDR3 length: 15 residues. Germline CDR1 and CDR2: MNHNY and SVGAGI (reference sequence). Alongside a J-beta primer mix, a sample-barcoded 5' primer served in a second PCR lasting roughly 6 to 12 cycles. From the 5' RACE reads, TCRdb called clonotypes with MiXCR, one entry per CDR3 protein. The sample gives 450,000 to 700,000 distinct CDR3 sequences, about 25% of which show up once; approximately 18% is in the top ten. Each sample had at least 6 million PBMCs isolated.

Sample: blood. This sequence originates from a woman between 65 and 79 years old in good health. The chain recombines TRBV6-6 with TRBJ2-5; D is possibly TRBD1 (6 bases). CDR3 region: CASSSLGGLAETQYF. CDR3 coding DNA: TGTGCCAGCAGTTCTCTTGGGGGCCTTGCGGAGACCCAGTACTTC.